The 25 T cell receptor beta chains given below trace back to one sample, sequenced in a study of blood T cell repertoires in COVID-19. The table came from immunoSEQ multiplex PCR; TCRdb's copy has only in-frame clones and leaves some out. The sample records fewer than 200,000 clones, 70% to 90% being singletons. The sample consisted of peripheral blood. Receptors originate from a man aged 35 to 55 with active or convalescent COVID-19.

This chain connects TRBV7-9 to TRBJ2-3; TRBD1 matches 9 bases. Per germline, CDR1 SEHNR and CDR2 FQNEAQ (reference sequence). The ends lost 5 bases at V and 4 bases at J; junction bases unmatched: 4. The CDR3 runs to 14 residues. The CDR3 region has the DNA TGTGCCAGCAGCAGGGGACAGGGTGCAGATACGCAGTATTTT. This translates into CASSRGQGADTQYF.

This chain connects TRBV19 to TRBJ1-4, with D tentatively TRBD1 (5 bases). Looked up from germline, CDR1 is LNHDA and CDR2 is SQIVND (reference sequence). The CDR3 extends over 16 amino acids. V lost 3 bases to trimming and J lost 6 bases, with 17 bases between them. This CDR3 is CASSIPTDFLYEKLFF. The CDR3 DNA sequence: TGTGCCAGTAGTATTCCGACAGACTTCCTGTATGAAAAACTGTTTTTT.

The rearrangement links TRBV5-4 to TRBJ2-2; D possibly corresponds to TRBD1 (6 bases). This CDR3 is built from 15 residues. V shed 0 bases and J shed 1 base, with 7 bases lying between them. Germline CDR1 is SGHNT and CDR2 is YYREEE (reference sequence). The CDR3 loop reads CASSLVQGNTGELFF. The CDR3 DNA sequence: TGTGCCAGCAGCTTGGTACAGGGGAACACCGGGGAGCTGTTTTTT. The full variable domain, its missing parts supplied by reference TRBV5-4 and TRBJ2-2, is ETGVTQSPTHLIKTRGQQVTLRCSSQSGHNTVSWYQQALGQGPQFIFQYYREEENGRGNFPPRFSGLQFPNYSSELNVNALELDDSALYLCASSLVQGNTGELFFGEGSRLTVL.

This chain links TRBV10-3 with TRBJ2-1; possible D gene TRBD1, 7 bases. With 6 bases removed from V and 3 bases from J, the gap between germline ends came to 12 bases. This CDR3 contains 14 residues. Germline CDR1 and CDR2: ENHRY and SYGVKD. CDR3 sequence reads: CAISRGTDYNEQFF. CDR3 nucleotide sequence: TGTGCCATCAGCCGCGGGACAGACTACAATGAGCAGTTCTTC.

This chain connects TRBV21-1 to TRBJ1-1; TRBD1, as called in the table, went unchecked against the DNA. TRBV21-1 is listed as a pseudogene. The CDR3 loop spans 15 amino acids. CDR3: CAIPIRGAGVTEAFF. The CDR3 nucleotides are TGTGCCATCCCAATAAGGGGAGCAGGGGTCACTGAAGCTTTCTTT.

This sequence joins TRBV11-3 and TRBJ2-7, with a possible D match to TRBD1 (5 bases). Between the trimmed V and J ends, which lost 4 bases and 3 bases, there was a span of 13 bases. This CDR3 spans 14 amino acids. Germline loops: CDR1 SGHNT, CDR2 YENEEA. The CDR3 DNA reads TGTGCCAGCAGCTCAGGACAAGAGTTCTACGAGCAGTACTTC. Its translation is CASSSGQEFYEQYF.

CDR3 residues: CASSSWTGSSYNSPLHF. CDR3 DNA: TGTGCCAGCAGTTCCTGGACAGGCAGCTCCTATAATTCACCCCTCCACTTT. The chain is built from TRBV27 and TRBJ1-6, with 7 bases lining up with TRBD1. The CDR3 is 17 amino acids. Germline V gene lookup returns CDR1 MNHEY and CDR2 SMNVEV (reference sequence). V lost 4 bases and J lost 0; bases outside the gene matches: 6.

The chain links TRBV5-6 to TRBJ2-1; 10 bases fit TRBD1. The CDR3 length is 16 residues. V shed 4 bases and J 5 bases; nucleotides not matched to a gene: 9. Germline V gene lookup returns CDR1 SGHDT and CDR2 YYEEEE. The CDR3 loop is CASSRNPGQGDNEQFF. In DNA form, the CDR3 reads TGTGCCAGCAGCCGTAATCCCGGACAGGGGGACAATGAGCAGTTCTTC.

The rearrangement links TRBV7-9 to TRBJ2-5, with 9 nucleotides matching TRBD1. The germline gives CDR1 SEHNR, CDR2 FQNEAQ (reference sequence). The V gene end was trimmed by 5 bases and the J gene end by 3 bases; junction bases not matched to a gene: 10. The CDR3 covers 16 residues. The CDR3 spells CASSKQGASEKETQYF. The CDR3 nucleotides read TGTGCCAGCAGCAAACAGGGGGCGTCGGAAAAAGAGACCCAGTACTTC.

This clone was seen a handful of times. The chain couples TRBV5-1 to TRBJ2-3; 7 bases are shared with TRBD1. V was pared by 0 bases and J by 4 bases, with 8 bases of the junction left unmatched. Germline V CDR1 and CDR2: SGHRS, YFSETQ. There are 16 residues in the CDR3. This chain's CDR3 is CASSLALRQGPDTQYF. CDR3 DNA sequence: TGCGCCAGCAGCTTGGCGTTGCGACAGGGCCCAGATACGCAGTATTTT.

This clone has more than one count but fewer than ten. This chain links TRBV3-1 (or the pseudogene TRBV3-2) with TRBJ1-6; D remains ambiguous. Germline lookup yields CDR1 LGHDT and CDR2 YNNKEL (reference sequence). The CDR3 consists of 14 residues. Trimming stripped 2 bases from V and 5 bases from J, with 7 bases between. CDR3 DNA sequence: TGTGCCAGCAGCCAATGGGCCAATAATTCACCCCTCCACTTT. Its translation: CASSQWANNSPLHF.

This chain links TRBV28 with TRBJ2-3; D unresolved. V dropped 2 bases and J dropped 0 bases, with 9 bases sitting between them. Germline V CDR1 and CDR2: MDHEN, SYDVKM. The length of the CDR3 is 15 residues. The CDR3 region has the DNA TGTGCCAGCAGTTTAGATCCAGGCAGCACAGATACGCAGTATTTT. Its translation is CASSLDPGSTDTQYF.

This clone was detected only a few times. V is TRBV7-9 and J is TRBJ1-6; D is unclear. The CDR3 runs to 15 residues. V was shortened by 0 bases and J by 6 bases, with 9 bases between the two germline ends. Germline V lookup: CDR1 SEHNR, CDR2 FQNEAQ (reference sequence). The CDR3 DNA sequence: TGTGCCAGCAGCTTAGCTAGCCTATCTAATTCACCCCTCCACTTT. This sequence encodes CASSLASLSNSPLHF.

The genes are TRBV14 and TRBJ2-2, with 9 bases fitting TRBD1. The CDR3 is made up of 15 amino acids. J lost 7 bases, V lost 5 bases, and 8 bases had no gene match. Germline loops: CDR1 SGHDN, CDR2 FVKESK. For the CDR3, the DNA is TGTGCCAGCAGCTTTGGGACAGGGATTGGCGGGGAGCTGTTTTTT. Protein: CASSFGTGIGGELFF.

The CDR3 sequence: CASSLTSGGANEQFF. The CDR3 DNA sequence: TGTGCCAGCAGCTTGACTAGCGGGGGGGCCAATGAGCAGTTCTTC. The chain joins TRBV2 to TRBJ2-1, with 14 nucleotides matching TRBD2. The V segment lost 6 bases and the J segment 6 bases; nucleotides outside the gene matches: 4. This CDR3 spans 15 amino acids. Germline values: CDR1 SNHLY, CDR2 FYNNEI.

The chain links TRBV14 to TRBJ2-1; 7 bases agree with TRBD1. After removal of 4 bases from V and 4 bases from J, the junction contained 7 bases not matched to a gene. In germline, CDR1 is SGHDN, CDR2 FVKESK. The CDR3 runs to 15 residues. The CDR3 sequence is CASSRSTGLYNEQFF. The CDR3 coding sequence is TGTGCCAGCAGCCGGTCGACAGGGTTATACAATGAGCAGTTCTTC.

The V call is TRBV5-1, the J call TRBJ2-1, with D maybe TRBD1 (6 bases). Trimming left V 1 base short and J 5 bases short, with 16 bases between. CDR1 SGHRS and CDR2 YFSETQ come from the germline V gene. This CDR3 has 16 residues. CDR3 loop: CASSLLGQGWDNEQFF. The CDR3 region has the DNA TGCGCCAGCAGCTTGCTAGGGCAGGGGTGGGACAATGAGCAGTTCTTC.

This rearrangement joins TRBV27 to TRBJ2-2; 13 nucleotides agree with TRBD2. Germline CDR1 MNHEY, CDR2 SMNVEV (reference sequence). The J segment lost 6 bases and the V segment lost 4 bases, leaving 2 bases of the junction unmatched. The CDR3 consists of 15 residues. The CDR3 protein is CASSSGLAGAGELFF. DNA of the CDR3: TGTGCCAGCAGTTCCGGACTAGCGGGAGCCGGGGAGCTGTTTTTT.

The chain employs TRBV18 and TRBJ1-3, with TRBD1 matching over 7 bases. The length of the CDR3 is 17 residues. The V and J ends lost 2 bases and 1 base, in that order; junction bases with no gene match: 8. Germline V gives CDR1 KGHSH, CDR2 LQKENI. The CDR3 sequence is CASSPGTVTQSGNTIYF. The CDR3 DNA reads TGTGCCAGCTCACCAGGGACAGTAACTCAATCTGGAAACACCATATATTTT.

The chain combines TRBV6-5 with TRBJ1-1; no reliable D call. Germline loops: CDR1 MNHEY, CDR2 SVGAGI. The V and J ends lost 1 base and 4 bases respectively, with 7 bases between them. This CDR3 is 13 amino acids long. The CDR3 sequence: CASSYWAGTEAFF. CDR3 coding DNA: TGTGCCAGCAGTTACTGGGCGGGCACTGAAGCTTTCTTT.

The CDR3 region is CASSLGRQWTNEKLFF. For the CDR3, the DNA is TGTGCCAGCAGCTTGGGGAGACAGTGGACTAATGAAAAACTGTTTTTT. The V and J genes are TRBV5-8 and TRBJ1-4; maybe TRBD1 (5 bases). Per germline, CDR1 SGHTS and CDR2 YDEGEE. The V gene lost 0 bases and the J gene lost 2 bases, with 11 bases spanning the gap. The CDR3 contains 16 residues.

The chain links TRBV5-5 to TRBJ1-5; TRBD1 might be the D (5 bases). The germline V and J ends were trimmed by 4 bases and 2 bases, with 16 bases remaining between them. Germline V CDR1 and CDR2: SGHKS, YYEKEE (reference sequence). CDR3 length: 16 residues. The CDR3 spells CASSPRGGGRNQPQHF. For the CDR3, the DNA is TGTGCCAGCAGCCCACGGGGGGGAGGCCGCAATCAGCCCCAGCATTTT.

This clone was observed a single time. CDR3 DNA: TGTGCCAGCAGTTGGGGGGGACTAGCGGGAGGGAGCACAGATACGCAGTATTTT. Its protein product is CASSWGGLAGGSTDTQYF. The V call is TRBV27, the J call TRBJ2-3; 16 bases agree with TRBD2. The germline gives CDR1 MNHEY, CDR2 SMNVEV (reference sequence). V was pared by 4 bases and J by 0 bases, with 4 bases of the junction left unmatched. The length of the CDR3 is 18 residues.

The gene calls are TRBV29-1 and TRBJ2-7; 11 bases align to TRBD2. The germline gives CDR1 SQVTM, CDR2 ANQGSEA. CDR3 size: 14 residues. V was pared by 5 bases and J by 5 bases, with 8 bases of the junction left unmatched. The CDR3 region has the DNA TGCAGCGTTCCGACTAGCGGGGCGGGAGACGAGCAGTACTTC. Translating it yields CSVPTSGAGDEQYF.

V is TRBV4-3 and J is TRBJ1-2; the D gene is possibly TRBD1 (5 bases). This CDR3 has 14 residues. The V gene lost 4 bases and the J gene lost 2 bases, with 11 bases spanning the gap. Germline V gene sequence: CDR1 LGHNA, CDR2 YSLEER. CDR3 nucleotide sequence: TGCGCCAGCAGCCCAGGGATATGGAACTATGGCTACACCTTC. It specifies CASSPGIWNYGYTF.